These 13 T cell receptor beta chains were sequenced from one sample in a study of CD8 T cells in Susac syndrome. Roughly 0.45 to 1 ug RNA was reverse transcribed with random hexamers. MiXCR was run by TCRdb on the immunoSEQ multiplex PCR reads, yielding one entry per CDR3 protein. The table lists 100,000 to 150,000 distinct CDR3 sequences, roughly 96% of them singletons. Sequencing used CD4+ T cells from PBMCs. The receptor set was obtained from a human donor in good health.

The genes are TRBV3-1 and TRBJ2-7, with 10 bases that match TRBD2. J lost 6 bases, V lost 6 bases, and 8 bases had no gene match. CDR3 length: 14 amino acids. Germline values: CDR1 LGHDT, CDR2 YNNKEL (reference sequence). CDR3 sequence reads: CASSSGRTPFEQYF. As DNA, the CDR3 is TGTGCCAGCAGTAGCGGGAGGACCCCCTTCGAGCAGTACTTC.

The V call is TRBV5-1, the J call TRBJ2-7; TRBD1 aligns across 9 bases. Germline-derived CDR1 and CDR2 are SGHRS and YFSETQ. The CDR3 has 15 amino acids. Unmatched junction bases numbered 7, after V lost 4 bases and J lost 2 bases. The CDR3 sequence: CASSLGTGPPYEQYF. Here the CDR3 DNA reads TGCGCCAGCAGCCTTGGGACAGGGCCCCCCTACGAGCAGTACTTC.

The gene calls are TRBV15 and TRBJ2-5; no definite D call. The CDR3 consists of 13 residues. Germline V gives CDR1 LNHNV, CDR2 YYDKDF (reference sequence). Trimming cost V 0 bases and J 5 bases, with 7 bases left between them. The CDR3 nucleotides read TGTGCCACCAGCAGAGATGGGCGGGAGACCCAGTACTTC. This sequence encodes CATSRDGRETQYF.

The chain has TRBV20-1 and TRBJ2-1; maybe TRBD1 (6 bases). CDR3 size: 15 residues. Germline V gene sequence: CDR1 DFQATT, CDR2 SNEGSKA (reference sequence). The ends were cut back, 2 bases at V and 2 bases at J, with 13 bases in the middle. This CDR3 reads CSARTPGAAYNEQFF. The CDR3 nucleotides read TGCAGTGCTAGAACCCCAGGGGCTGCCTACAATGAGCAGTTCTTC.

This rearrangement joins TRBV12-3 or TRBV12-4 to TRBJ2-7; TRBD1 matches 10 bases. The CDR3 spans 14 residues. Trimming cost V 5 bases and J 4 bases; bases outside gene matches: 5. The CDR3 region has the DNA TGTGCCAGCAGTCGAGACAGGGGGCTGTACGAGCAGTACTTC. It is translated as CASSRDRGLYEQYF.

This clonotype was observed a few times. The chain joins TRBV5-6 to TRBJ1-5, with 7 bases matching TRBD1. Germline CDR1 SGHDT, CDR2 YYEEEE. V lost 3 bases, J lost 5 bases, and 2 bases stayed unmatched. The CDR3 contains 13 residues. CDR3 amino acids: CASSSGGDQPQHF. The CDR3 DNA is TGTGCCAGCAGCTCAGGGGGTGATCAGCCCCAGCATTTT.

The rearrangement uses TRBV7-9 and TRBJ2-5; 10 bases are shared with TRBD2. Germline values: CDR1 SEHNR, CDR2 FQNEAQ (reference sequence). CDR3 length: 13 amino acids. The junction had 7 bases not matched to a gene; V was cut back by 10 bases and J by 5 bases. CDR3 protein: CATKAGGKETQYF. CDR3 in DNA: TGTGCCACCAAAGCGGGGGGGAAGGAGACCCAGTACTTC. Combining the CDR3 with reference TRBV7-9 and TRBJ2-5 gives the whole variable domain DTGVSQNPRHKITKRGQNVTFRCDPISEHNRLYWYRQTLGQGPEFLTYFQNEAQLEKSRLLSDRFSAERPKGSFSTLEIQRTEQGDSAMYLCATKAGGKETQYFGPGTRLLVL.

The chain carries TRBV29-1 and TRBJ2-1; TRBD2 agrees at 10 bases. Trimming took 5 bases from V and 9 from J; bases not matched to a gene: 4. Germline CDR1 SQVTM, CDR2 ANQGSEA. This CDR3 has 12 residues. CDR3 residues: CSVTSGTAEQFF. The DNA for the CDR3 is TGCAGCGTTACTAGCGGGACCGCTGAGCAGTTCTTC.

The chain recombines TRBV30 with TRBJ1-2; tentatively, D is TRBD1 (5 bases). The CDR3 consists of 13 residues. Germline values: CDR1 GTSNPN, CDR2 SVGIG (reference sequence). Trimming removed 1 base at V and 8 bases at J, with 14 bases between. The CDR3 region is CAWSAVRGTGYTF. The CDR3 coding sequence is TGTGCCTGGAGTGCGGTCCGGGGGACCGGCTACACCTTC.

The CDR3 DNA reads as TGTGCCAGCAGCTCCGCCGGGACAGGGGGCTTCTACGAGCAGTACTTC. Protein: CASSSAGTGGFYEQYF. V is TRBV7-9 and J is TRBJ2-7, with TRBD1 identical over 12 bases. Trimming at V came to 4 bases and at J to 3 bases, leaving 7 bases not matched to a gene. Germline CDR1 is SEHNR and CDR2 is FQNEAQ (reference sequence). The CDR3 contains 16 residues. Full variable domain (missing parts from reference TRBV7-9 and TRBJ2-7): DTGVSQNPRHKITKRGQNVTFRCDPISEHNRLYWYRQTLGQGPEFLTYFQNEAQLEKSRLLSDRFSAERPKGSFSTLEIQRTEQGDSAMYLCASSSAGTGGFYEQYFGPGTRLTVT.

In nucleotides, the CDR3 is TGTGCCTGGAGTCCCATGTGGGCAGGTGTGGGATCGGAGACCCAGTACTTC. Translated, it gives CAWSPMWAGVGSETQYF. The V and J genes are TRBV30 and TRBJ2-5, with D unresolved. Trimming stripped 2 bases from V and 5 bases from J, with 24 bases between. Per germline, CDR1 GTSNPN and CDR2 SVGIG (reference sequence). The CDR3 totals 17 residues. Combining the CDR3 with reference TRBV30 and TRBJ2-5 gives the whole variable domain SQTIHQWPATLVQPVGSPLSLECTVEGTSNPNLYWYRQAAGRGLQLLFYSVGIGQISSEVPQNLSASRPQDRQFILSSKKLLLSDSGFYLCAWSPMWAGVGSETQYFGPGTRLLVL.

This clonotype was seen only once. The CDR3 DNA sequence: TGTGCCAGCAGCCCGAAGGCGGTCTCCTACGAGCAGTACTTC. It codes for CASSPKAVSYEQYF. The chain links TRBV7-2 to TRBJ2-7, with unresolved D. Trimming left V 5 bases short and J 0 bases short, with 11 bases between. The germline V gene encodes CDR1 SGHTA and CDR2 FQGNSA. CDR3 length: 14 amino acids. The full variable domain, with the rest looked up from reference TRBV7-2 and TRBJ2-7, is GAGVSQSPSNKVTEKGKDVELRCDPISGHTALYWYRQSLGQGLEFLIYFQGNSAPDKSGLPSDRFSAERTGGSVSTLTIQRTQQEDSAVYLCASSPKAVSYEQYFGPGTRLTVT.

The V and J genes are TRBV9 and TRBJ2-2; tentative D call: TRBD2 (5 bases). The CDR3 totals 17 residues. Germline V gene data show CDR1 as SGDLS and CDR2 as YYNGEE. The ends were cut back, 0 bases at V and 4 bases at J, with 16 bases in the middle. For the CDR3, the DNA is TGTGCCAGCAGCGTAGACTGGGCTCCCGGGGTCACCGGGGAGCTGTTTTTT. This encodes CASSVDWAPGVTGELFF.